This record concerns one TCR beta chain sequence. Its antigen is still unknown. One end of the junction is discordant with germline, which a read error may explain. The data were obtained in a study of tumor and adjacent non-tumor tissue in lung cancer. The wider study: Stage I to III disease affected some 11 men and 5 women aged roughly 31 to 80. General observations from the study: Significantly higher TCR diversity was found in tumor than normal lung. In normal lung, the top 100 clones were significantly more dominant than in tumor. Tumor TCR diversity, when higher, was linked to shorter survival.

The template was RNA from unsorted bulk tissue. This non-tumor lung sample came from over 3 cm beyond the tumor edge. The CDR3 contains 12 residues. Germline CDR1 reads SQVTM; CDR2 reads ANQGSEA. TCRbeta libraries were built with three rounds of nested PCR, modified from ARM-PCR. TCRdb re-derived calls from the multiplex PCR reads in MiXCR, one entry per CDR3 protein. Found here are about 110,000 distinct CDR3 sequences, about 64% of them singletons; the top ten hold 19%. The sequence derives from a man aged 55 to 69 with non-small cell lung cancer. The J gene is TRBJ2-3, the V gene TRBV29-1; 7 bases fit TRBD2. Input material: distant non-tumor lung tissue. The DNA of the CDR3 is TGTAGCGTTAGTGGGGCGGGAGATAAGCAGTATTTT. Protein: CSVSGAGDKQYF.